This TCR beta chain derives from a study of OX40 agonist ivuxolimab in advanced cancers. Trimming pared 5 bases from V and 0 bases from J, leaving 5 bases between. In germline, CDR1 is SEHNR, CDR2 FQNEAQ (reference sequence). This CDR3 has 13 amino acids. The assay was immunoSEQ multiplex PCR, and TCRdb's table has in-frame clones only and misses some. The repertoire holds around 61,000 clones, with around 92% as singletons. A single count supports this clone. V and J are TRBV7-9 and TRBJ2-4; D uncertain. This clonotype originated in an adult with an advanced solid tumor such as melanoma, head and neck, liver or kidney cancer. This specimen was CD4+ or CD8+ T cells sorted from blood, taken in a trial of the OX40 agonist ivuxolimab. CDR3 protein: CASSGRAKNIQYF. CDR3 in DNA: TGTGCCAGCAGCGGAAGAGCCAAAAACATTCAGTACTTC.